This T cell receptor (beta chain) was captured by sequencing in a study of molecular identifiers for immune sequencing clone quantification. Notes on the study in general: Over 97% of CMV-specific effector molecules, but under 1% of naive ones, were in clones above 20 copies.

MiXCR was run by TCRdb on the PCR reads, yielding one entry per CDR3 protein. The sample gives approximately 500,000 distinct CDR3 sequences, about a fifth of which show up once; around 0.86% is in the top ten. Comment on this clonotype: What it binds is not known.

This TCR was recovered from a human donor in good health. Some libraries in this study had Jurkat cell RNA spiked in. Material: naive CD8+ T cells from blood, with Jurkat cell RNA spiked in. The subset: FACS-sorted CD8+CD4-CCR7+CD45RA+ naive T cells.

The CDR3 reads CATTPRIRDNSYEQYF. The CDR3 nucleotides read TGTGCCACCACCCCCAGGATTCGGGACAACTCCTACGAGCAGTACTTC. This rearrangement joins TRBV7-9 to TRBJ2-7, with a weak D call TRBD1 (6 bases). Trimming took 10 bases from V and 0 from J, leaving 22 bases between them. This CDR3 region has 16 residues. CDR1 is SEHNR, CDR2 FQNEAQ, per germline (reference sequence).